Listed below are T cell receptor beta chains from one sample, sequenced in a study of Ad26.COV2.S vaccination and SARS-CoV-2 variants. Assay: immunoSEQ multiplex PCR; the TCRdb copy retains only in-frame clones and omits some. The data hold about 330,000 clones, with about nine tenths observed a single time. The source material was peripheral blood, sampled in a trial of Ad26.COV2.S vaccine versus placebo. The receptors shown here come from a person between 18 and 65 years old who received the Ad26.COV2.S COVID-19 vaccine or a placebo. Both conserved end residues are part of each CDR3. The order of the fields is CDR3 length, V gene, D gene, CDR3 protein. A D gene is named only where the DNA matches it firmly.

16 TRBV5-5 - CASASDGSSYNSPLHF
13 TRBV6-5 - CASSFGPNRPQHF
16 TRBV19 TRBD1 CASSIGLDRTPYGYTF
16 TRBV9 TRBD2 CASSVGLAGPQETQYF
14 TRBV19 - CASSIVPMNTEAFF
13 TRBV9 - CASSFDSNQPQHF
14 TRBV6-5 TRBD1 CASSSQGALYGYTF
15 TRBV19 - CASSADDRHGNTIYF
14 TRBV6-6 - CASSIGLTTGELFF
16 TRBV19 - CASSIEAAELPYEQYF
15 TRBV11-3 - CASSWVGASAGELFF
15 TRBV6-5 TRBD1 CASSRTGQRYQPQHF
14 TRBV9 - CASSVGSSGNTIYF
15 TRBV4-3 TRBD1 CASSQEGTVPETQYF
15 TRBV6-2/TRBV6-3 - CASSSMSHQIYGYTF
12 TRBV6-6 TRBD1 CASKAGGYEQYF
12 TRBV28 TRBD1 CASRATGNGYTF
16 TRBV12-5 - CASSLLGSGVEQPQHF
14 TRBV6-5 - CASSPLLPNQPQHF
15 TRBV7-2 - CASSLVGRVTGELFF
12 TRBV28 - CASSRGQETQYF
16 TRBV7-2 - CASSLSQLSSGNTIYF
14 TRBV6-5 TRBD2 CASSSGTRGDEQFF
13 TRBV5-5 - CASSLEGVAEAFF
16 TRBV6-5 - CASSYSGGGAGNTIYF
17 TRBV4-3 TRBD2 CASSQDPGGGSTDTQYF
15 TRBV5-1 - CASSNAGQSAHEQFF
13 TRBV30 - CAWMGENTGELFF
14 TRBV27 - CASRRGQANTEAFF
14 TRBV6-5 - CASSFPGRADEAFF
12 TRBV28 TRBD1 CASEGTGDKAFF
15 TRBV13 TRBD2 CASSPRTSRSDTQYF
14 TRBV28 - CASSLWNPNYGYTF
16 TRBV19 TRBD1 CASNDRGFSGANVLTF
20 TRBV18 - CASSPELGQTDPGYTGELFF
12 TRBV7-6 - CASSLANGTPFF
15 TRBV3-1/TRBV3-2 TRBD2 CASSQTSGGFDEQFF
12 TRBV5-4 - CASSLDFYEQYF
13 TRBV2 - CASSDIVTDTQYF
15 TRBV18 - CASSPPGGRSYEQYF
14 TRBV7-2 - CASSSGGARETQYF
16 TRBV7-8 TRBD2 CASSLRTSGSGNEQFF
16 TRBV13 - CASSLQGPTNTGELFF
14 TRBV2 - CASNNQGQQETQYF
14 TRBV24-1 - CATSDPSTSYEQFF
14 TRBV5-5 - CASSLVAVGSGYTF
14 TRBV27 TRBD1 CASSFLTGDNEQFF
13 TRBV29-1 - CSVGQLLGDEQYF
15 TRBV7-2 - CASSLWRSLYNEQFF
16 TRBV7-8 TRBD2 CASSPGLAGVIDTQYF
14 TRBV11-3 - CASSLGLEDTEAFF
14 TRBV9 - CASSVGGRSDGYTF
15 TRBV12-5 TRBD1 CASGLKQGAGNTIYF
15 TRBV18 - CASSPGLGGKETQYF
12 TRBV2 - CASKQMNTEAFF
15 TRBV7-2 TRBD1 CASSLSTGGSTEAFF
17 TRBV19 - CASSIGGMIATNEKLFF
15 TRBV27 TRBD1 CASSRPGTGNYGYTF
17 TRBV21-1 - CASSTLPGRALNYGYTF
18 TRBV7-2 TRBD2 CASSLARTSGGADREQYF